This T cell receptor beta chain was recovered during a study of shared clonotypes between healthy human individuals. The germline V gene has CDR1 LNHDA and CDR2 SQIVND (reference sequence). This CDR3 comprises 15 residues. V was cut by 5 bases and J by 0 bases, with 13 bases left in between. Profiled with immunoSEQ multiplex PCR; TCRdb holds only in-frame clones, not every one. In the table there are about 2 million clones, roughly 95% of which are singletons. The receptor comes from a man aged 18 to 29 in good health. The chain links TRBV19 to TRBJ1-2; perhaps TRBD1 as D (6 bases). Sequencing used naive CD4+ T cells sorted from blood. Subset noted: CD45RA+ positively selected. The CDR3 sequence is CASSSSGDTNYGYTF. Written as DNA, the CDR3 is TGTGCCAGTAGTTCCTCAGGGGATACTAACTATGGCTACACCTTC.